This T cell receptor (beta chain) was captured by sequencing in a study of CD8 T cells in ankylosing spondylitis. Study outcomes and limitations: Characteristic, it appeared, of ankylosing spondylitis blood was a TCR beta motif of eight highly homologous variants.

In TCRdb, the 5' RACE reads were re-called with MiXCR into one record per CDR3 protein. The sample has fewer than 500,000 distinct CDR3 sequences; around 20% are singletons. CDR3 size: 12 residues. V lost 6 bases, J lost 6 bases, and 9 bases lay in between. The germline CDR1 and CDR2 sequences are LGHNT and FRNRAP. This clonotype was seen more than once but under ten times. Antigen specificity is unknown. This clonotype originated in a male donor with ankylosing spondylitis. J is TRBJ1-5 and V is TRBV12-5; D gene unclear. Sequencing used blood, either unsorted or a sorted T cell fraction (not recorded which). The CDR3 protein is CASGALGQPQHF. As DNA, the CDR3 is TGTGCTAGTGGCGCTCTAGGTCAGCCCCAGCATTTT.